The 4 T cell receptor beta chains in this list originate from one sample, sequenced in a study of cytomegalovirus exposure and HLA in healthy donors. Amplification used 60 Vbeta primers and 13 Jbeta primers. Using immunoSEQ multiplex PCR, the repertoire was profiled, and TCRdb retains in-frame clones only, with some absent. The sample lists under 150,000 clones, 65% to 85% occurring once. The sequenced sample was PBMCs. The receptors here all came from a young woman in good health and CMV-seronegative.

This clone was observed a single time. The V and J genes are TRBV20-1 and TRBJ1-1; perhaps TRBD1 as D (5 bases). Per germline, CDR1 DFQATT and CDR2 SNEGSKA (reference sequence). Trimming removed 3 bases from V and 11 bases from J, with 10 bases in between. The CDR3 has 10 residues. The CDR3 nucleotides are TGCAGTGCTAGGACAGCCACGGCTTTCTTT. Residues: CSARTATAFF.

The J gene is TRBJ1-1, the V gene TRBV29-1; D is perhaps TRBD1 (6 bases). This CDR3 contains 14 residues. V dropped 3 bases and J dropped 0 bases, with 11 bases sitting between them. CDR1 SQVTM and CDR2 ANQGSEA come from the germline V gene. The CDR3 bases are TGCAGCGTTGATTGGACAGAGCTGAACACTGAAGCTTTCTTT. Encoded protein: CSVDWTELNTEAFF.

This clone is a singleton in its sample. The CDR3 sequence is CASRDRGRNTEAFF. In DNA form, the CDR3 reads TGTGCCAGCAGGGATAGGGGGCGGAACACTGAAGCTTTCTTT. The V call is TRBV27, the J call TRBJ1-1, with 7 bases matching TRBD1. Germline-derived CDR1 and CDR2 are MNHEY and SMNVEV (reference sequence). The V segment lost 6 bases and the J segment 1 base; nucleotides outside the gene matches: 5. The CDR3 contains 14 residues.

The CDR3 coding sequence is TGTGCCAGCAGTCCACTCGACAGGGAGAACACTGAAGCTTTCTTT. It specifies CASSPLDRENTEAFF. J is TRBJ1-1 and V is TRBV27; 7 positions match TRBD1. The CDR3 is made up of 15 amino acids. The germline V gene encodes CDR1 MNHEY and CDR2 SMNVEV (reference sequence). V lost 5 bases to trimming and J lost 1 base; unmatched junction nucleotides: 7.